This T cell receptor beta chain was documented in a study of T cell responses to AZD1222 COVID-19 vaccine. Using immunoSEQ multiplex PCR, the repertoire was profiled, and TCRdb retains in-frame clones only, with some absent. The data hold about 55,000 clones, with approximately 90% observed a single time. Findings and limits, study-wide: CD4 TCRs covered the whole spike, strongest at regions 160-218 and 743-854. At study baseline, merely several AZD1222 recipients were seropositive. Mostly white British, mostly female donors; authors suggested clonal diversity may be underestimated.

On this clone itself: The antigen remains unidentified.

Per germline, CDR1 LGHDT and CDR2 YNNKEL (reference sequence). The V end was cut by 4 bases, the J end by 4 bases, with 13 bases between. The CDR3 consists of 14 residues. The chain uses TRBV3-1 (or the pseudogene TRBV3-2) and TRBJ1-2; D may be TRBD1 (6 bases). The sample here was peripheral blood, taken on day 0 of AZD1222 vaccination. This clonotype was obtained from an adult in good health. The CDR3 nucleotides are TGTGCCAGCAGCCGACGGGACACCCTCTATGGCTACACCTTC. Protein sequence: CASSRRDTLYGYTF.